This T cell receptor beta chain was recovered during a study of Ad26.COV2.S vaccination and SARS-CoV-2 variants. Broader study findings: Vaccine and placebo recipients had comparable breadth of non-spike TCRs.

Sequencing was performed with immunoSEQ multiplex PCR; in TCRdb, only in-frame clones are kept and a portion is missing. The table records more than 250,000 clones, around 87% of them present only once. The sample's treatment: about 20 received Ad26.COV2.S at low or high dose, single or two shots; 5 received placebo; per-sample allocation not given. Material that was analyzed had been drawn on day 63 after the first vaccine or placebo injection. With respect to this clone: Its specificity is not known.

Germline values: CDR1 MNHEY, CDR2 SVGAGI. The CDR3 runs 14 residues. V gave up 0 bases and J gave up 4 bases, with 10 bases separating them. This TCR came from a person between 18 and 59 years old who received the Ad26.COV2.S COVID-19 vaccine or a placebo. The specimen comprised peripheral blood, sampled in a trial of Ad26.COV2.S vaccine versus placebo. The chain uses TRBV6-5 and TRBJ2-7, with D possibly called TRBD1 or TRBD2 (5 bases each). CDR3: CASSYSRGPYEQYF. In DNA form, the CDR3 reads TGTGCCAGCAGTTACTCGAGGGGTCCGTACGAGCAGTACTTC.